This record covers a single T cell receptor beta chain. Its antigen is unknown. Base quality data are lacking; no much larger clone is found one base away. To sequence the TCRbeta CDR3 region, genomic DNA was isolated from the sorted cells. The immunoSEQ Assay was used to sequence the TCRbeta CDR3 regions. Entries here come from immuneACCESS through TCRdb and include only in-frame sequences with V and J called. Some clones fail to appear in such tables; in the studies checked, an unresolved V gene covers under half of the shortfall, and the cause of the remainder is unknown. The sample data list 85,000 or so clones, and 86% of these were observed just once. The ten top clones hold 2% of the sample. The trial excluded patients who had a history of autoimmune disease or who were on systemic immunosuppression. Peripheral blood for TCR sequencing was collected from all dose cohorts at baseline, on cycle 4 day 1, and on cycle 7 day 1. The samples were taken from a phase I, first-in-human, multicenter, open-label dose-escalation trial of ivuxolimab. Adults with locally advanced or metastatic melanoma, renal cell carcinoma, hepatocellular carcinoma or head and neck squamous cell carcinoma were enrolled in the trial. Before TCR sequencing, CD4+ T cells and CD8+ T cells from peripheral blood were sorted into separate populations.

This entry comes from a study of OX40 agonist ivuxolimab in advanced cancers. In the study overall: The costimulatory receptor OX40 (CD134) was targeted by ivuxolimab, a fully human IgG2 agonistic monoclonal antibody. Of the 52 patients in dose escalation, around 19 had hepatocellular carcinoma, about 15 had melanoma, 9 had renal cell carcinoma and 9 had head and neck cancer. Patients were allowed to have had prior anti-PD-1, anti-PD-L1 or anti-CTLA-4 therapy, and 40% of the dose-escalation patients had been treated with checkpoint inhibitors. Intravenous ivuxolimab was administered to patients every 2 weeks at six dose levels: 0.01, 0.1, 0.3, 1.5, 3 and 10 mg/kg. Peripheral TCRbeta sequencing was intended to test whether TCR sequence diversity was altered and clonal T-cell expansion was caused by ivuxolimab. Partial responses occurred in three dose-escalation patients: two with cutaneous melanoma and one with hepatocellular carcinoma. The paper reports the monotherapy dose-escalation portion (N of about 50 patients) of the phase I ivuxolimab trial. The dose-escalation cohort was around 83% male with a mean age of about 58 years, ranging from roughly 20 to 80. Overall study results and their limits: In the 0.1-3.0 mg/kg groups, partial responders were among the patients with the lowest normalized peripheral clonal expansion, particularly in CD8+ T cells. Clonal expansion of both CD4+ and CD8+ blood T cells was observed from baseline to week 6 at doses 0.1 to 3.0 mg/kg. Low levels of normalized T-cell clonal expansion were also seen in some patients who did not respond. After ivuxolimab, expanded clones were on average more numerous among CD8+ T cells than among CD4+ T cells. Antigen specificity was not determined for the clonally expanded peripheral T cells.

This clonotype originated in an adult with an advanced solid tumor such as melanoma, head and neck, liver or kidney cancer. The sample in question was CD4+ or CD8+ T cells sorted from blood, obtained in a trial of the OX40 agonist ivuxolimab.

The DNA is TGTGCCAGCAGCCCTACCGGGACAGGGTGGGATGAGCAGTTCTTC. Protein translation: CASSPTGTGWDEQFF. The chain uses TRBV5-5 and TRBJ2-1; the central 9 bases match TRBD1. From the germline V gene (reference sequence), CDR1 is SGHKS and CDR2 is YYEKEE. The CDR3 runs 15 residues from the cysteine to the phenylalanine. Solely the CDR3 DNA is kept, with 45 bases framed from the first base. From V the trimming removes 4 bases and from J it removes 8 bases, while the gene matches leave 10 bases of the junction unaccounted for.